Listed below are T cell receptor beta chains from one sample, sequenced in a study of OX40 agonist ivuxolimab in advanced cancers. This table comes from immunoSEQ multiplex PCR, and its TCRdb copy is limited to in-frame clones, with some not included. The sample has under 65,000 clones, about 85% seen once. The source material was CD4+ or CD8+ T cells sorted from blood, sampled in a trial of the OX40 agonist ivuxolimab. The receptor source for this set is an adult with an advanced solid tumor such as melanoma, head and neck, liver or kidney cancer. CDR3s include the opening cysteine and the closing phenylalanine or tryptophan. D genes are given only for firm matches. For some rows the clone size is stated as once, few or many, or as a class when expanded; others skip it.

cdr3_length | j_call | clone_size | v_call | d_call | cdr3_aa | cdr3_nt
14 | TRBJ1-2 | once | TRBV14 | - | CASSQRGGVYGYTF | TGTGCCAGCAGCCAACGAGGTGGAGTGTATGGCTACACCTTC
17 | TRBJ2-7 | - | TRBV18 | TRBD2 | CASSPSGTSGSSYEQYF | TGTGCCAGCTCACCATCCGGGACTAGCGGTAGCTCCTACGAGCAGTACTTC
13 | TRBJ1-1 | - | TRBV27 | - | CASKTSGWTEAFF | TGTGCCAGCAAGACAAGTGGTTGGACTGAAGCTTTCTTT
13 | TRBJ2-5 | - | TRBV11-1 | - | CASSPGVWETQYF | TGTGCCAGCAGCCCCGGGGTGTGGGAGACCCAGTACTTC
16 | TRBJ2-1 | - | TRBV5-1 | TRBD2 | CASSKDSGGPYNEQFF | TGCGCCAGCAGCAAAGATAGCGGGGGGCCTTACAATGAGCAGTTCTTC
13 | TRBJ1-1 | - | TRBV6-5 | - | CASSVRQNTEAFF | TGTGCCAGCAGTGTTCGGCAGAACACTGAAGCTTTCTTT
15 | TRBJ2-1 | - | TRBV5-1 | TRBD2 | CASSLQSSGDNEQFF | TGCGCCAGCAGCTTGCAGTCTAGCGGGGACAATGAGCAGTTCTTC
16 | TRBJ2-3 | - | TRBV9 | TRBD2 | CASSVELAGGTDTQYF | TGTGCCAGCAGCGTAGAACTAGCGGGGGGCACAGATACGCAGTATTTT
18 | TRBJ2-2 | - | TRBV11-2 | - | CASSLEQGVLQGTGELFF | TGTGCCAGCAGCTTAGAACAGGGTGTATTACAGGGCACCGGGGAGCTGTTTTTT
15 | TRBJ2-6 | - | TRBV7-9 | - | CASSLTSSGANVLTF | TGTGCCAGCAGCTTAACCAGCTCTGGGGCCAACGTCCTGACTTTC
13 | TRBJ2-2 | - | TRBV7-3 | - | CASSPRPGGELFF | TGTGCCAGCAGCCCACGTCCGGGCGGGGAGCTGTTTTTT
13 | TRBJ1-2 | - | TRBV30 | - | CAWMVQDNYGYTF | TGTGCCTGGATGGTGCAGGACAACTATGGCTACACCTTC
15 | TRBJ2-2 | - | TRBV5-4 | - | CASSGGGVNTGELFF | TGTGCCAGCAGCGGGGGCGGGGTTAACACCGGGGAGCTGTTTTTT